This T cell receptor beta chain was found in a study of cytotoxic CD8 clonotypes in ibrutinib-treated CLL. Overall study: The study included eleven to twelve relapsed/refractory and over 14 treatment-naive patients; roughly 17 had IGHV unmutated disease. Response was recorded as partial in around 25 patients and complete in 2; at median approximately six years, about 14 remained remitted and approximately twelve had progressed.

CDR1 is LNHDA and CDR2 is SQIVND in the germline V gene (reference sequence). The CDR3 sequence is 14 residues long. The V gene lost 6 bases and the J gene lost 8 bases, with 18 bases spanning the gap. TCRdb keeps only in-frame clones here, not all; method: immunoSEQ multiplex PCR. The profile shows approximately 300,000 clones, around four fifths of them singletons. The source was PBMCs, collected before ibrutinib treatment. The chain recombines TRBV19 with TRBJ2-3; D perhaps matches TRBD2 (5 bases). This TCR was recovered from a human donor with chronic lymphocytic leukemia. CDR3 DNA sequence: TGTGCCAGTAGCCCAGTGGACTTTCACCCTACGCAGTATTTT. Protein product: CASSPVDFHPTQYF.